This entry lists 6 T cell receptor beta chains sequenced from one sample in a study of identical twins. TCRdb re-derived calls from the 5' RACE reads in MiXCR, one entry per CDR3 protein. The profile shows about 240,000 distinct CDR3 sequences, about 10% of them singletons. Sample: memory T cells sorted from blood. The receptors shown here come from a man aged 50 to 60 in good health.

The V call is TRBV12-3 or TRBV12-4, the J call TRBJ2-3; D is possibly TRBD1 (5 bases). V gave up 2 bases and J gave up 6 bases, with 15 bases separating them. The CDR3 is made up of 15 amino acids. CDR3 sequence reads: CASSLRGSPSDTQYF. The CDR3 DNA sequence: TGTGCCAGCAGTTTAAGGGGTTCTCCCTCTGATACGCAGTATTTT.

This clonotype was recorded many times. The J gene is TRBJ1-4, the V gene TRBV6-1; 10 bases fit TRBD1. The CDR3 contains 14 residues. The V segment lost 5 bases and the J segment 6 bases; nucleotides outside the gene matches: 3. Per germline, CDR1 MNHNS and CDR2 SASEGT. DNA for the CDR3: TGTGCCAGCAGTCGGGACAGGGGTGATGAAAAACTGTTTTTT. Translation gives CASSRDRGDEKLFF.

The chain links TRBV2 to TRBJ2-5; D tentatively reads TRBD1 or TRBD2 (5 bases each). V gave up 3 bases and J gave up 5 bases, with 16 bases separating them. CDR1 is SNHLY, CDR2 FYNNEI, per germline. CDR3 length: 15 amino acids. The CDR3 bases are TGTGCCAGCAGTGAGGGGGTCGAAGGGCAGGAGACCCAGTACTTC. It encodes CASSEGVEGQETQYF.

This clonotype came up many times. This sequence joins TRBV28 and TRBJ1-1; 9 nucleotides agree with TRBD1. The CDR3 contains 13 residues. The germline V gene has CDR1 MDHEN and CDR2 SYDVKM. The V gene end was trimmed by 5 bases and the J gene end by 11 bases; junction bases not matched to a gene: 9. The CDR3 loop is CASSATGGAGAFF. For the CDR3, the DNA is TGTGCCAGCAGTGCTACAGGGGGCGCGGGGGCTTTCTTT.

In this sample, this clonotype turned up a few times. One end of the junction fails to match germline, which may point to a read error. V usage is TRBV20-1 and J usage is TRBJ2-3, with 8 positions matching TRBD1. Germline CDR1 reads DFQATT; CDR2 reads SNEGSKA (reference sequence). The CDR3 spans 14 residues. The CDR3 DNA reads TGCATTGCTAGAGGACAGGGAGGTACAGATACGCAGTATTTT. Its protein is CIARGQGGTDTQYF.

This clonotype occurred many times. The chain couples TRBV12-3 or TRBV12-4 to TRBJ1-1, with 10 nucleotides matching TRBD1. The CDR3 is 13 residues long. V was clipped by 8 bases and J by 0 bases; unmatched bases: 0. In DNA, the CDR3 is TGTGCCAGCGACAGGGGGCTGAACACTGAAGCTTTCTTT. This gives the protein CASDRGLNTEAFF.